This TCR beta chain was retrieved from a study of cytomegalovirus exposure and HLA in healthy donors. Overall study results and limits: Later findings reportedly placed an Asian-associated ancestry cluster below the approximately 630-donor mean for N-insertions.

Looked up from germline, CDR1 is SGHDT and CDR2 is YYEEEE. The CDR3 is 15 residues long. The V segment lost 0 bases and the J segment 5 bases; nucleotides outside the gene matches: 6. PCR primers comprised 60 Vbeta and 13 Jbeta primers. TCRdb's copy holds only in-frame clones and misses some; the assay was immunoSEQ multiplex PCR. Recorded for this sample: some 110,000 clones. Points on this clone: Its specificity is not known.

This clonotype originated in a man aged 30 to 39 in good health and CMV-seronegative. Material: PBMCs. V is TRBV5-6 and J is TRBJ2-5; 8 nucleotides align to TRBD1. This chain's CDR3 is CASSLASDRVETQYF. The CDR3 DNA follows: TGTGCCAGCAGCTTGGCGTCGGACAGGGTGGAGACCCAGTACTTC.